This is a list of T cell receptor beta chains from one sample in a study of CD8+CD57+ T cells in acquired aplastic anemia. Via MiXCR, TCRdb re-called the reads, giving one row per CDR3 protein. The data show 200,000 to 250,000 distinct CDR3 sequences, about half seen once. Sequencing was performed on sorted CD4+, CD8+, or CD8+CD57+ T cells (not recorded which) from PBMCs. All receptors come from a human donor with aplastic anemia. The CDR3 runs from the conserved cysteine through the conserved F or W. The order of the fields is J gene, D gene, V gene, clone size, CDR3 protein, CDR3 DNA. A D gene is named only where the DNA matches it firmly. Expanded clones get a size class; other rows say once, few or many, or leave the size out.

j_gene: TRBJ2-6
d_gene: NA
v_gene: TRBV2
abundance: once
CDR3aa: CASRTGTGANVLTF
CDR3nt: TGTGCCAGCAGAACAGGGACTGGGGCCAACGTCCTGACTTTC

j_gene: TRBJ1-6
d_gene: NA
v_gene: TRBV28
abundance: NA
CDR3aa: CASSRAAGHDSPLHF
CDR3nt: TGTGCCAGCAGTAGAGCGGCAGGCCATGATTCACCCCTCCACTTT

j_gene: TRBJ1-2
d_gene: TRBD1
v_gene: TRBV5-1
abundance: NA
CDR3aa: CASSQYGTGLAYGYTF
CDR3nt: TGCGCCAGCAGCCAGTACGGGACAGGGCTGGCCTATGGCTACACCTTC

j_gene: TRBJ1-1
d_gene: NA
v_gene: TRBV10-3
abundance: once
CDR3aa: CAITPRETHTEAFF
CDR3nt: TGTGCCATCACTCCAAGGGAGACCCACACTGAAGCTTTCTTT

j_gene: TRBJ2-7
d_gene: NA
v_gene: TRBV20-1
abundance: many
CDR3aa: CSARGGVRSYEQYF
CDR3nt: TGCAGTGCTAGAGGAGGGGTCCGGTCCTACGAGCAGTACTTC

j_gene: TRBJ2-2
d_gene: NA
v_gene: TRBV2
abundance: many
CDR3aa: CASSRDGAGTGELFF
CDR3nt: TGTGCCAGCAGCCGAGATGGCGCGGGCACCGGGGAGCTGTTTTTT

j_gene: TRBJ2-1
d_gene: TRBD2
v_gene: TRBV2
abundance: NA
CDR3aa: CASSQTTSGRPSYNEQFF
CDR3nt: TGTGCCAGCAGTCAAACGACTAGCGGGAGGCCCTCCTACAATGAGCAGTTCTTC

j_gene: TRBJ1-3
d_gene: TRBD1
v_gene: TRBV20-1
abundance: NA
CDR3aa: CSATTGLGNTIYF
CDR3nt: TGCAGTGCTACGACAGGGCTTGGAAACACCATATATTTT

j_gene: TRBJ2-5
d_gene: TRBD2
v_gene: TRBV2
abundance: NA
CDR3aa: CASSELTSGPKETQYF
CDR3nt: TGTGCCAGCAGTGAACTGACTAGCGGACCGAAAGAGACCCAGTACTTC

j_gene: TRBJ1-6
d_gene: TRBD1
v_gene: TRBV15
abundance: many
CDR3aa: CATSRDRRQGISPLHF
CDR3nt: TGTGCCACCAGCAGAGATAGGAGACAGGGGATTTCACCCCTCCACTTT

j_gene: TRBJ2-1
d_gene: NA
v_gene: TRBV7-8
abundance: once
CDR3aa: CASSLRLGEVNEQFF
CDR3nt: TGTGCCAGCAGCCTGAGATTAGGGGAGGTCAATGAGCAGTTCTTC

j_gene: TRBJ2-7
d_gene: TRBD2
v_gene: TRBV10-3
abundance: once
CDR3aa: CAILRSGGSYEQYF
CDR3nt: TGTGCCATCTTGCGGAGCGGGGGTTCCTACGAGCAGTACTTC

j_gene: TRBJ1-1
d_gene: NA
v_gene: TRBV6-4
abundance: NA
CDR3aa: CASSSGGAGEDGNTEAFF
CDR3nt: TGTGCCAGCAGTTCGGGGGGCGCGGGAGAGGATGGGAACACTGAAGCTTTCTTT

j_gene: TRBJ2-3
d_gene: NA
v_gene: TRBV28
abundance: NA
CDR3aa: CASSLYSGKDTDTQFF
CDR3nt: TGTGCCAGCAGTTTATATTCAGGGAAGGACACAGATACGCAGTTTTTT

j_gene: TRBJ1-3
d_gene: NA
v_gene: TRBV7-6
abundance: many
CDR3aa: CASSLAGNTIYF
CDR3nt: TGTGCCAGCAGCTTGGCGGGAAACACCATATATTTT

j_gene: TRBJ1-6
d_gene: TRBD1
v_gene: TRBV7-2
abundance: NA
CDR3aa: CASSWTGGGSSLHF
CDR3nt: TGTGCCAGCAGCTGGACAGGGGGAGGTTCATCCCTCCACTTC

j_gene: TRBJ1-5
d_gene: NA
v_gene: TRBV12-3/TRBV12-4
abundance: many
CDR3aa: CASSRDTQPQHF
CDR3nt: TGTGCCAGCAGCAGGGACACTCAGCCCCAGCATTTT

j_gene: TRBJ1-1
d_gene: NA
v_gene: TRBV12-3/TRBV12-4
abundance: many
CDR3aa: CASSSGPPEAFF
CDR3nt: TGTGCCAGCAGTTCGGGGCCCCCAGAAGCTTTCTTT

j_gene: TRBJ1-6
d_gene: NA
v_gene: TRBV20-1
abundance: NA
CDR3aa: CSARVARENSPLHF
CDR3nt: TGCAGTGCTAGGGTGGCCAGGGAGAATTCACCCCTCCACTTT

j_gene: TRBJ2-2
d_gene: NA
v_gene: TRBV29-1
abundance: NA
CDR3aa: CSNGGANTGELFF
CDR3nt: TGCAGCAATGGGGGCGCGAACACCGGGGAGCTGTTTTTT

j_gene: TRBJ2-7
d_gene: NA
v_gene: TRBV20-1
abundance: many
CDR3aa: CSARGAGFPSYEQYF
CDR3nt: TGCAGTGCTAGGGGTGCGGGGTTCCCCTCCTACGAGCAGTACTTC

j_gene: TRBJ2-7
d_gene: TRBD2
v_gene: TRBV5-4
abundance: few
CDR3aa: CASSLGSDRGGEQYF
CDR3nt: TGTGCCAGCAGCTTGGGAAGTGATCGGGGGGGGGAGCAGTACTTC

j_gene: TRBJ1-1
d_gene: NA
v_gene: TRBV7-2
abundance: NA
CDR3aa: CASSSGPSIFF
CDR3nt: TGTGCCAGCAGCTCGGGCCCGAGTATCTTCTTT

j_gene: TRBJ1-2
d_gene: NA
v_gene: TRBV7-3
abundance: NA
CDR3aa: CASSSGGGRYTF
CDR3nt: TGTGCCAGCAGCTCGGGGGGGGGCCGCTACACCTTC

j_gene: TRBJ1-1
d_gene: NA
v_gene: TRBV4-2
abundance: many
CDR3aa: CASSQDYRGTEAFF
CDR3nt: TGTGCCAGCAGCCAAGATTACCGGGGCACTGAAGCTTTCTTT

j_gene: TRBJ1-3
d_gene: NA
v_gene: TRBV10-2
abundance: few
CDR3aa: CASSQVVGSGNTIYF
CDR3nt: TGCGCCAGCAGCCAAGTGGTTGGGTCTGGAAACACCATATATTTT

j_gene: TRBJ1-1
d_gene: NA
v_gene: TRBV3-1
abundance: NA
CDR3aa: CASSGRDRYTEAFF
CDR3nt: TGTGCCAGCAGCGGACGGGACCGGTACACTGAAGCTTTCTTT

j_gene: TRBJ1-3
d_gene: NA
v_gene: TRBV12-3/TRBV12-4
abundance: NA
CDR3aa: CASRSYPGPGNTIYF
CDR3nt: TGTGCCAGCAGATCGTACCCAGGACCTGGAAACACCATATATTTT

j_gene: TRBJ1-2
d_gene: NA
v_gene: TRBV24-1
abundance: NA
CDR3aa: CAASDLRSFGGYTF
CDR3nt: TGTGCCGCCAGTGATTTGCGAAGTTTCGGAGGCTACACCTTC

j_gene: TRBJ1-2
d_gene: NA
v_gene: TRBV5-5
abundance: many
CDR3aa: CASSPQTLPGSPFGYTF
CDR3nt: TGTGCCAGCAGCCCACAGACACTTCCAGGGAGCCCGTTTGGCTACACCTTC